Listed below are T cell receptor beta chains from one sample, sequenced in a study of long-term antiretroviral therapy in people with HIV. Some clones are missing from TCRdb's copy, which holds only in-frame ones; the method was immunoSEQ multiplex PCR. Of 12,000 to 15,000 clones listed, around three quarters are singletons. The sequencing used unsorted PBMCs, collected 3.2 years before starting antiretroviral therapy. These receptors were collected from a man aged 35 to 55 with HIV. Each CDR3 is given with its conserved first and last residue. The order of the fields is clone size, D gene, J gene, V gene, CDR3 DNA, CDR3 protein. D genes are given only for firm matches. The listing skips clone size in some rows; elsewhere it reads once, few, many or a size class.

clone_size: -
d_call: -
j_call: TRBJ1-1
v_call: TRBV21-1
cdr3_nt: TGTGCCAGCAGCCTCCGGGACACATGGACTGAAGCTTTCTTT
cdr3_aa: CASSLRDTWTEAFF

clone_size: -
d_call: -
j_call: TRBJ2-1
v_call: TRBV2
cdr3_nt: TGTGCCAGCCCGGACCCCAACAATGAGCAGTTCTTC
cdr3_aa: CASPDPNNEQFF

clone_size: -
d_call: TRBD2
j_call: TRBJ2-1
v_call: TRBV19
cdr3_nt: TGTGCCAGTAGTATGGTAGCGGGGCCTCTAAATGAGCAGTTCTTC
cdr3_aa: CASSMVAGPLNEQFF

clone_size: -
d_call: -
j_call: TRBJ1-6
v_call: TRBV21-1
cdr3_nt: TGTGCCAGCAGCAACAGGCCGAGAGGGACCTATAATTCACCCCTCCACTTT
cdr3_aa: CASSNRPRGTYNSPLHF

clone_size: few
d_call: -
j_call: TRBJ1-6
v_call: TRBV5-1
cdr3_nt: TGCGCCAGCAGCCCTTTAGGACGGAGCTCCTATAATTCACCCCTCCACTTT
cdr3_aa: CASSPLGRSSYNSPLHF

clone_size: few
d_call: -
j_call: TRBJ2-3
v_call: TRBV19
cdr3_nt: TGTGCCAGTAGTTACCAGGGAGCCACAGATACGCAGTATTTT
cdr3_aa: CASSYQGATDTQYF

clone_size: -
d_call: -
j_call: TRBJ1-6
v_call: TRBV7-2
cdr3_nt: TGTGCCAGCAGCTTAGAGGTGGCCTTATATAATTCACCCCTCCACTTT
cdr3_aa: CASSLEVALYNSPLHF

clone_size: -
d_call: -
j_call: TRBJ1-6
v_call: TRBV6-1
cdr3_nt: TGTGCCAGCAGTGAAGGACGCTGGGCACCCCTCCACTTT
cdr3_aa: CASSEGRWAPLHF

clone_size: -
d_call: -
j_call: TRBJ2-7
v_call: TRBV5-1
cdr3_nt: TGCGCCAGTCACCAGGGGTACGAGCAGTACTTC
cdr3_aa: CASHQGYEQYF

clone_size: -
d_call: TRBD2
j_call: TRBJ2-3
v_call: TRBV10-3
cdr3_nt: TGTGCCATCAGTGAGTCGGGACTAGCGGGGGCCCGCACAGATACGCAGTATTTT
cdr3_aa: CAISESGLAGARTDTQYF

clone_size: -
d_call: -
j_call: TRBJ2-6
v_call: TRBV6-5
cdr3_nt: TGTGCCAGCAGTACACTATACTCTGGGGCCAACGTCCTGACTTTC
cdr3_aa: CASSTLYSGANVLTF

clone_size: -
d_call: -
j_call: TRBJ1-5
v_call: TRBV21-1
cdr3_nt: TGTGCCAGCAGCAAAGAAGGGGGCGGCAATCAGCCCCAGCATTTT
cdr3_aa: CASSKEGGGNQPQHF

clone_size: -
d_call: TRBD2
j_call: TRBJ2-1
v_call: TRBV7-2
cdr3_nt: TGTGCCAGCAGCTTAACCGGGGGGGATGATCGGTTCTTC
cdr3_aa: CASSLTGGDDRFF

clone_size: once
d_call: -
j_call: TRBJ1-5
v_call: TRBV4-1
cdr3_nt: TGCGCCAGCAGCCCCAGCTTGGTGGTGCAGCCCCAGCATTTT
cdr3_aa: CASSPSLVVQPQHF

clone_size: -
d_call: TRBD2
j_call: TRBJ2-7
v_call: TRBV7-9
cdr3_nt: TGTGCCAGCAGCTCCCGACTAGCGGCTTACGAGCAGTACTTC
cdr3_aa: CASSSRLAAYEQYF

clone_size: -
d_call: TRBD2
j_call: TRBJ2-4
v_call: TRBV7-8
cdr3_nt: TGTGCCAGCAGCTTATCAGGACTAGCGGGGGGGTTTGGCAAAAACATTCAGTACTTC
cdr3_aa: CASSLSGLAGGFGKNIQYF

clone_size: -
d_call: -
j_call: TRBJ1-1
v_call: TRBV5-4
cdr3_nt: TGTGCCAGCAGCTTGGCCACAGTAAACACTGAAGCTTTCTTT
cdr3_aa: CASSLATVNTEAFF

clone_size: -
d_call: -
j_call: TRBJ2-7
v_call: TRBV6-1
cdr3_nt: TGTGCCATCCGGACGGTTTCCTACGAGCAGTACTTC
cdr3_aa: CAIRTVSYEQYF

clone_size: -
d_call: -
j_call: TRBJ2-7
v_call: TRBV6-5
cdr3_nt: TGTGCCAGCAGTTACTCTCCCCCGGGACACGAGGAGCAGTACTTC
cdr3_aa: CASSYSPPGHEEQYF

clone_size: -
d_call: -
j_call: TRBJ2-1
v_call: TRBV7-3
cdr3_nt: TGTGCCAGCAGCCGAATTTCCTACGATGAGCAGTTCTTC
cdr3_aa: CASSRISYDEQFF

clone_size: -
d_call: -
j_call: TRBJ2-7
v_call: TRBV4-2
cdr3_nt: TGTGCCAGCAGCCTTCCGGCGGGGACATTGTCCTACGAGCAGTACTTC
cdr3_aa: CASSLPAGTLSYEQYF

clone_size: -
d_call: TRBD1
j_call: TRBJ1-2
v_call: TRBV7-8
cdr3_nt: TGTGCCAGCAGCGCCCGAATCACGGGACAGGGGGGTGGCTACACCTTC
cdr3_aa: CASSARITGQGGGYTF

clone_size: -
d_call: -
j_call: TRBJ2-2
v_call: TRBV27
cdr3_nt: TGTGCCAGCAGTTTACGGGGCTACACCGGGGAGCTGTTTTTT
cdr3_aa: CASSLRGYTGELFF

clone_size: -
d_call: -
j_call: TRBJ1-1
v_call: TRBV7-2
cdr3_nt: TGTGCCAGCAGCTTAGGAGGGGGGCAAGCTTTCTTT
cdr3_aa: CASSLGGGQAFF

clone_size: -
d_call: TRBD1
j_call: TRBJ2-3
v_call: TRBV27
cdr3_nt: TGTGCCAGCAGAATCTTCTCGGGACAGGGTCCCACAGATACGCAGTATTTT
cdr3_aa: CASRIFSGQGPTDTQYF

clone_size: -
d_call: TRBD2
j_call: TRBJ2-1
v_call: TRBV5-1
cdr3_nt: TGCGCCAGCAGCTTGTTAGCGGGGGCTTACAATGAGCAGTTCTTC
cdr3_aa: CASSLLAGAYNEQFF

clone_size: -
d_call: -
j_call: TRBJ1-2
v_call: TRBV4-1
cdr3_nt: TGCGCCAGCAGCCCCCGGCAGGACCCTAACTATGGCTACACCTTC
cdr3_aa: CASSPRQDPNYGYTF

clone_size: -
d_call: TRBD1
j_call: TRBJ2-7
v_call: TRBV6-1
cdr3_nt: TGTGCCAGCACCCCGATCCGACAGGGGGGCTACGAGCAGTACTTC
cdr3_aa: CASTPIRQGGYEQYF

clone_size: -
d_call: -
j_call: TRBJ1-1
v_call: TRBV5-8
cdr3_nt: TGTGCCAGCAGCTTAGGGGTTCCTGAAGCTTTCTTT
cdr3_aa: CASSLGVPEAFF

clone_size: -
d_call: -
j_call: TRBJ1-2
v_call: TRBV25-1
cdr3_nt: TGTGCCAGCAGTGCGCAGAGTGGCTACACCTTC
cdr3_aa: CASSAQSGYTF

clone_size: -
d_call: TRBD2
j_call: TRBJ2-7
v_call: TRBV6-5
cdr3_nt: TGTGCCAGCAGTTTAGGGACTAGCGGGGACTACGAGCAGTACTTC
cdr3_aa: CASSLGTSGDYEQYF

clone_size: -
d_call: -
j_call: TRBJ1-5
v_call: TRBV4-1
cdr3_nt: TGCGCCAGCAGCCAAGGAATGGGGCCAGAGCCCCAGCATTTT
cdr3_aa: CASSQGMGPEPQHF